The present entry profiles one T cell receptor (beta chain) with its context. It was with a sample-barcoded 5' primer and a J-beta primer mix that a second PCR of roughly 7 to 12 cycles was run. TCRdb analysed the 5' RACE reads with MiXCR anew, one entry per CDR3 protein. The sample shows roughly 680,000 distinct CDR3 sequences, around 50% of them seen only once. The source of the sample is a study of blood T cells in healthy people across ages. The V segment lost 5 bases and the J segment 5 bases; nucleotides outside the gene matches: 8. Germline V CDR1 and CDR2: DFQATT, SNEGSKA (reference sequence). The CDR3 is 14 residues long.

Sequencing was carried out using blood. The origin of this receptor is an elderly woman in good health. The chain carries TRBV20-1 and TRBJ2-1, with 8 bases identical to TRBD2. CDR3 protein: CSASGGGFHNEQFF. CDR3 in DNA: TGCAGTGCTTCGGGAGGGGGATTTCACAATGAGCAGTTCTTC.